This entry lists 22 T cell receptor beta chains sequenced from one sample in a study of T cells after yellow fever vaccination. TCRdb re-analysed the 5' RACE reads in MiXCR, keeping a single row per CDR3 protein. The sample carries 200,000 to 300,000 distinct CDR3 sequences, more than 6.5% recorded once. The sequenced sample was CD4+ T cells sorted from PBMCs, obtained on the day of the yellow fever booster vaccination. The source of these receptors is a man aged 25 to 40 who received the YFV17D yellow fever vaccine.

This clonotype was detected a few times. The chain combines TRBV5-1 with TRBJ2-6; either TRBD1 or TRBD2 may supply D (6 bases each). The CDR3 has 15 residues. The V end was cut by 5 bases, the J end by 3 bases, with 12 bases between. From germline, CDR1 is SGHRS and CDR2 YFSETQ. DNA for the CDR3: TGCGCCAGCAGTTCGGGGGCAGGTGGGGCCAACGTCCTGACTTTC. It yields the protein CASSSGAGGANVLTF.

The chain has TRBV7-3 and TRBJ2-1; weak D call: TRBD1 (5 bases). V was pared by 5 bases and J by 3 bases, with 17 bases between. From germline, CDR1 is SGHTA and CDR2 FQGTGA. CDR3 length: 16 amino acids. CDR3 nucleotide sequence: TGTGCCAGCAGCAAACAGGCGGCGGTGAGCTACAATGAGCAGTTCTTC. Encoded protein: CASSKQAAVSYNEQFF.

The sample holds a few counts of this clonotype. The rearrangement joins TRBV7-9 to TRBJ2-5; 7 bases align to TRBD2. V lost 5 bases and J lost 4; bases outside the gene matches: 10. This CDR3 comprises 15 residues. CDR1 and CDR2 from the germline V gene are SEHNR and FQNEAQ (reference sequence). For the CDR3, the DNA is TGTGCCAGCAGCCCCAGGAGCGGGGAAGGAGAGACCCAGTACTTC. The encoded protein is CASSPRSGEGETQYF.

This clonotype was seen more than once but under ten times. This chain connects TRBV29-1 to TRBJ2-1; tentative D call: TRBD2 (5 bases). Per germline, CDR1 SQVTM and CDR2 ANQGSEA. Trimming removed 4 bases from V and 4 bases from J, with 11 bases in between. This CDR3 has 13 amino acids. The CDR3 sequence: CSVGEGAYNEQFF. The CDR3 nucleotides are TGCAGCGTTGGAGAGGGCGCTTACAATGAGCAGTTCTTC.

The sample holds a few counts of this clonotype. The V and J genes are TRBV12-5 and TRBJ2-1; D is possibly TRBD2 (6 bases). V lost 6 bases, J lost 8 bases, and 14 bases lay in between. The CDR3 sequence is 13 residues long. CDR1 and CDR2 from the germline V gene are LGHNT and FRNRAP. Here the CDR3 DNA reads TGTGCTAGTGGGGAGGGCTACCTCTATGAGCAGTTCTTC. Encoded protein: CASGEGYLYEQFF.

The gene calls are TRBV28 and TRBJ1-1, with 8 bases aligning to TRBD1. The germline V gene encodes CDR1 MDHEN and CDR2 SYDVKM. The CDR3 has 14 residues. V shed 7 bases and J 3 bases; nucleotides not matched to a gene: 7. DNA of the CDR3: TGTGCCAGCAATAGGGGACAGGCGTACACTGAAGCTTTCTTT. The encoded protein is CASNRGQAYTEAFF.

A remark on this clonotype: Germline is not matched at one junction end, which may reflect a read error. CDR3 sequence: CASTLGSYNEQFF. CDR3 bases: TGCGCCAGCACCTTGGGCTCCTACAATGAGCAGTTCTTC. This chain connects TRBV5-1 to TRBJ2-1, with D unclear. Germline values: CDR1 SGHRS, CDR2 YFSETQ. The CDR3 loop spans 13 amino acids.

The rearrangement links TRBV29-1 to TRBJ2-7, with D perhaps matching TRBD1 (5 bases). The CDR3 extends over 11 amino acids. Looked up from germline, CDR1 is SQVTM and CDR2 is ANQGSEA. With 1 base removed from V and 8 bases from J, the gap between germline ends came to 9 bases. The CDR3 region is CSVEGAGKQYF. For the CDR3, the DNA is TGCAGCGTTGAAGGGGCAGGGAAGCAGTACTTC.

This clonotype was seen only a few times. This chain joins TRBV20-1 and TRBJ2-1; TRBD2 agrees at 7 bases. V was pared by 1 base and J by 0 bases, with 6 bases of the junction left unmatched. The CDR3 runs 16 residues. Germline CDR1 and CDR2: DFQATT and SNEGSKA (reference sequence). The CDR3 region is CSARVALASSYNEQFF. The CDR3 coding sequence is TGCAGTGCTAGAGTGGCACTAGCGAGCTCCTACAATGAGCAGTTCTTC.

This clonotype was recorded at least ten times. This chain connects TRBV29-1 to TRBJ1-2, with TRBD1 as a possible D gene (6 bases). This CDR3 spans 13 amino acids. V dropped 7 bases and J dropped 11 bases, with 23 bases sitting between them. Germline CDR1 SQVTM, CDR2 ANQGSEA. The CDR3 here is CSGGDSGAVDYTF. As DNA, the CDR3 is TGCAGCGGAGGAGACTCAGGGGCCGTGGATTACACCTTC.

The V call is TRBV15, the J call TRBJ2-7; D not resolved. In germline, CDR1 is LNHNV, CDR2 YYDKDF (reference sequence). The CDR3 consists of 15 residues. The germline V and J ends were trimmed by 3 bases and 0 bases, with 12 bases remaining between them. In DNA form, the CDR3 reads TGTGCCACCAGCAGGATTGAAAGGGCCTCCTACGAGCAGTACTTC. It is translated as CATSRIERASYEQYF.

The sample holds a few counts of this clonotype. The chain employs TRBV12-3 or TRBV12-4 and TRBJ1-1, with 7 positions matching TRBD1. The CDR3 is 13 residues long. V dropped 3 bases and J dropped 4; count of bases not matched to a gene: 2. As DNA, the CDR3 is TGTGCCAGCAGTTTCGACAGGGTCACTGAAGCTTTCTTT. Translated: CASSFDRVTEAFF.

The V and J genes are TRBV9 and TRBJ2-6, with 12 bases lining up with TRBD2. The junction had 8 bases not matched to a gene; V was cut back by 3 bases and J by 4 bases. CDR1 SGDLS and CDR2 YYNGEE come from the germline V gene. This CDR3 has 18 residues. This CDR3 is CASSDGLAGLGGANVLTF. The CDR3 coding sequence is TGTGCCAGCAGCGACGGACTAGCGGGACTAGGGGGGGCCAACGTCCTGACTTTC.

V and J are TRBV29-1 and TRBJ2-7, with D maybe TRBD1 (5 bases). This CDR3 spans 14 amino acids. The germline V gene has CDR1 SQVTM and CDR2 ANQGSEA. The germline V and J ends were trimmed by 1 base and 3 bases, with 13 bases remaining between them. The CDR3 DNA follows: TGCAGCGTTGAAGTTTTGGGGCCTTACTACGAGCAGTACTTC. Protein product: CSVEVLGPYYEQYF.

The chain has TRBV7-2 and TRBJ2-5, with a possible D match to TRBD2 (5 bases). The V end lost 2 bases, the J end lost 3 bases, and 13 bases lay between the germline ends. Germline CDR1 is SGHTA and CDR2 is FQGNSA. The CDR3 contains 15 residues. In DNA, the CDR3 is TGTGCCAGCAGCTTATACGGGTTGCGGGAAGAGACCCAGTACTTC. This codes for CASSLYGLREETQYF.

This clonotype was observed at least ten times. This chain links TRBV20-1 with TRBJ2-2, with D possibly matching TRBD2 (6 bases). The V gene's germline CDR1 is DFQATT and CDR2 SNEGSKA (reference sequence). Trimming removed 2 bases from V and 6 bases from J, with 10 bases in between. The CDR3 spans 13 residues. In nucleotides, the CDR3 is TGCAGTGCTAGAAATAGCGGTCCCGGGGAGCTGTTTTTT. Protein sequence: CSARNSGPGELFF.

This clonotype was picked up many times. The genes are TRBV7-9 and TRBJ2-5; a possible D gene is TRBD1 (6 bases). Trimming took off 5 bases at V and 1 base at J, with 8 bases between the two ends. There are 13 residues in the CDR3. The germline V gene has CDR1 SEHNR and CDR2 FQNEAQ (reference sequence). The CDR3 is CASSIGGQETQYF. The CDR3 bases are TGTGCCAGCAGCATAGGGGGCCAAGAGACCCAGTACTTC.

This clonotype has a count of ten or more. This chain uses TRBV5-1 with TRBJ2-5, with D unclear. Germline V lookup: CDR1 SGHRS, CDR2 YFSETQ. Trimming stripped 6 bases from V and 4 bases from J, with 16 bases between. This CDR3 spans 14 amino acids. CDR3 amino acids: CASTTLVDGETQYF. CDR3 DNA sequence: TGCGCCAGCACCACGCTTGTGGACGGAGAGACCCAGTACTTC.

The V call is TRBV7-2, the J call TRBJ2-1; D remains unclear. The CDR3 loop spans 15 amino acids. The germline V gene encodes CDR1 SGHTA and CDR2 FQGNSA. Trimming stripped 1 base from V and 7 bases from J, with 14 bases between. In DNA form, the CDR3 reads TGTGCCAGCAGCTTAGAATTCCTAGAGGTTAATGAGCAGTTCTTC. This encodes CASSLEFLEVNEQFF.

This clonotype was counted ten times or more. The rearrangement uses TRBV5-1 and TRBJ2-1, with TRBD2 identical over 11 bases. The J segment lost 9 bases and the V segment lost 5 bases, leaving 10 bases of the junction unmatched. There are 15 residues in the CDR3. Germline values: CDR1 SGHRS, CDR2 YFSETQ. CDR3 bases: TGCGCCAGCAGGTCCCTAGCGGGAGGAGGAGGTGAGCAGTTCTTC. The encoded protein is CASRSLAGGGGEQFF. Filled out from reference TRBV5-1 and TRBJ2-1, the complete variable domain reads KAGVTQTPRYLIKTRGQQVTLSCSPISGHRSVSWYQQTPGQGLQFLFEYFSETQRNKGNFPGRFSGRQFSNSRSEMNVSTLELGDSALYLCASRSLAGGGGEQFFGPGTRLTVL.

The table lists this clonotype with a few counts. The J gene is TRBJ2-5, the V gene TRBV14; no definite D call. CDR3 length: 12 residues. Germline CDR1 SGHDN, CDR2 FVKESK. The V end was cut by 3 bases, the J end by 4 bases, with 6 bases between. The CDR3 DNA is TGTGCCAGCAGCCACCTACCAGAGACCCAGTACTTC. Residues: CASSHLPETQYF.

This clonotype was picked up many times. This sequence joins TRBV20-1 and TRBJ2-2; 9 bases align to TRBD2. The germline gives CDR1 DFQATT, CDR2 SNEGSKA (reference sequence). This CDR3 spans 16 amino acids. V was pared by 0 bases and J by 5 bases, with 7 bases of the junction left unmatched. Here the CDR3 reads CSARDSGRGRTGELFF. Written as DNA, the CDR3 is TGCAGTGCTAGAGATAGCGGGAGAGGTCGAACCGGGGAGCTGTTTTTT.